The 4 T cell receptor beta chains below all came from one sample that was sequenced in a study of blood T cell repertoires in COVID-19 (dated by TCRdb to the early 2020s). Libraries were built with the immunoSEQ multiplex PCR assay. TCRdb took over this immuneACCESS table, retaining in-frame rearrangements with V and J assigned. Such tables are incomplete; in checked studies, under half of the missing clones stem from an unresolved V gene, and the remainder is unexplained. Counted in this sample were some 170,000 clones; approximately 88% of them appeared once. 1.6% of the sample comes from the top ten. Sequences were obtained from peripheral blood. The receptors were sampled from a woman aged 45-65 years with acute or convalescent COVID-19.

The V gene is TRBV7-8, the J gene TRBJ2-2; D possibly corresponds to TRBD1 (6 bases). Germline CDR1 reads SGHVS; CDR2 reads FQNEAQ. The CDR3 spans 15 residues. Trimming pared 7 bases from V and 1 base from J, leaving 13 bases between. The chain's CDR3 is CASNRDTKNTGELFF. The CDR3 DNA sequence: TGTGCCAGCAACCGGGACACTAAGAACACCGGGGAGCTGTTTTTT.

The CDR3 region has the DNA TGTGCCAGCAGTTACCGGGGGGACGCCGGGGAGCTGTTTTTT. This gives the protein CASSYRGDAGELFF. This chain connects TRBV6-5 to TRBJ2-2; 7 bases are a match to TRBD2. CDR3 length: 14 residues. CDR1 and CDR2 (germline): MNHEY, SVGAGI. Losses at the gene ends were 2 bases for V and 6 bases for J; bases not matched to a gene: 3.

The CDR3: CASSPRRASGDNTQYF. CDR3 sequence (DNA): TGCGCCAGCAGCCCAAGGCGGGCTAGCGGGGACAATACGCAGTATTTT. The gene calls are TRBV4-3 and TRBJ2-3, with TRBD2 identical over 9 bases. Germline V CDR1 and CDR2: LGHNA, YSLEER. This CDR3 has 16 amino acids. With 4 bases clipped from V and 7 bases from J, the junction kept 12 bases outside the gene matches.

The CDR3 is CASSQERTSGSTDTQYF. The CDR3 nucleotides are TGTGCCAGCAGCCAAGAAAGAACTAGCGGAAGCACAGATACGCAGTATTTT. This rearrangement joins TRBV14 to TRBJ2-3; TRBD2 matches at 8 bases. The CDR3 length is 17 residues. After removal of 0 bases from V and 0 bases from J, the junction contained 5 bases not matched to a gene. Germline lookup yields CDR1 SGHDN and CDR2 FVKESK.